This entry features one T cell receptor (beta chain) sequence. The data are from a study of shared clonotypes between healthy human individuals. Germline V gives CDR1 SGHNT, CDR2 YYREEE (reference sequence). CDR3 size: 15 residues. The V and J ends lost 4 bases and 5 bases, in that order; junction bases with no gene match: 10. Template for every sorted-subset replicate PCR totaled 150 to 250 ng DNA, 25,000 to 30,000 T cell genomes. The repertoire was sequenced with immunoSEQ multiplex PCR; TCRdb's copy has only in-frame clones and lacks some. This table holds around 690,000 clones, 90% found once. The TCR originated in a man aged 18 to 35 in good health. Some clones in this sample may be carry-over from other donors' samples. The chain employs TRBV5-4 and TRBJ2-3; TRBD2 matches at 7 bases. Sequences were obtained from memory CD8+ T cells from PBMCs. Subset in this sample: CD45RO+ cells pooled with CCR7-negative TemRA cells. DNA for the CDR3: TGTGCCAGCAGCCCGGTCGAGGCTAGCGGAGATACGCAGTATTTT. Encoded protein: CASSPVEASGDTQYF.